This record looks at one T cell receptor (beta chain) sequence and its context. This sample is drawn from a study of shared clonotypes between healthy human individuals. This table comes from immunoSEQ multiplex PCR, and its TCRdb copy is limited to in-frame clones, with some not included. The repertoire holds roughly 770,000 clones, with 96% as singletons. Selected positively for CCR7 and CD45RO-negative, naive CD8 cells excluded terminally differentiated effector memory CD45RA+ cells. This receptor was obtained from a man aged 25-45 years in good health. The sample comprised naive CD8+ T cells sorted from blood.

CDR3 sequence (DNA): TGCGCCAGCAGCCCCGGGACAGCGAGTAATGAAAAACTGTTTTTT. Protein sequence: CASSPGTASNEKLFF. This chain uses TRBV4-3 with TRBJ1-4; 7 positions agree with TRBD1. CDR3 length: 15 residues. Germline V CDR1 and CDR2: LGHNA, YSLEER. The V and J ends lost 4 bases and 4 bases, in that order; junction bases with no gene match: 6.